This T cell receptor (beta chain) was recovered during a study of T cell repertoires in cytomegalovirus infection. In the study overall: Carrying CMV and the relevant HLA type showed in public TCR beta signatures. Study outcomes and limitations: The response measured ex vivo was dominated by TCR beta clonotypes (HLA-C-restricted and CMV-specific).

In TCRdb, the reads were re-called with MiXCR into one record per CDR3 protein. This table holds around 130,000 distinct CDR3 sequences, roughly 8.2% found once. CDR1 and CDR2 (germline): LNHDA, SQIVND (reference sequence). Between the trimmed V and J ends, which lost 2 bases and 4 bases, there was a span of 6 bases. This CDR3 is 13 amino acids long. This clonotype was found many times. No antigen is known for it. The sequence was collected from a human donor in good health (CMV status not recorded). Some clones in this sample may be carry-over from other donors' samples. The V call is TRBV19, the J call TRBJ1-5; D remains unclear. The sample was PBMCs. The CDR3 protein is CASSIMGNQPQHF. DNA of the CDR3: TGTGCCAGTAGTATAATGGGGAATCAGCCCCAGCATTTT.